The TCR beta chain under discussion was sequenced for a study of blood T cell repertoires in COVID-19. In the study overall: Sites across the United States, Italy and Spain contributed samples from acute and convalescent COVID-19.

Per the original data handling: Amplified reference gene primers provided the basis for estimating nucleated cell counts. Data came from immunoSEQ multiplex PCR; TCRdb stores just in-frame clones and leaves some out. V, J and clone size are taken as reported in that table, and D and trimming were inferred from the DNA itself. The sample records about 400,000 clones, 85% to 90% being singletons. This clone has only one observation. J was trimmed by 4 bases and V by 5 bases; bases with no gene match: 2. This CDR3 has 14 residues. Per the germline V gene, CDR1 is SGHRS and CDR2 is YFSETQ. The receptor was isolated from a woman under 40 with acute or convalescent COVID-19. Sequenced: peripheral blood. V gene TRBV5-1 combines with J gene TRBJ2-1; 11 bases align to TRBD2. As DNA, the CDR3 is TGCGCCAGCAGATTAGCGGGGGGGTACAATGAGCAGTTCTTC. Translation gives CASRLAGGYNEQFF.